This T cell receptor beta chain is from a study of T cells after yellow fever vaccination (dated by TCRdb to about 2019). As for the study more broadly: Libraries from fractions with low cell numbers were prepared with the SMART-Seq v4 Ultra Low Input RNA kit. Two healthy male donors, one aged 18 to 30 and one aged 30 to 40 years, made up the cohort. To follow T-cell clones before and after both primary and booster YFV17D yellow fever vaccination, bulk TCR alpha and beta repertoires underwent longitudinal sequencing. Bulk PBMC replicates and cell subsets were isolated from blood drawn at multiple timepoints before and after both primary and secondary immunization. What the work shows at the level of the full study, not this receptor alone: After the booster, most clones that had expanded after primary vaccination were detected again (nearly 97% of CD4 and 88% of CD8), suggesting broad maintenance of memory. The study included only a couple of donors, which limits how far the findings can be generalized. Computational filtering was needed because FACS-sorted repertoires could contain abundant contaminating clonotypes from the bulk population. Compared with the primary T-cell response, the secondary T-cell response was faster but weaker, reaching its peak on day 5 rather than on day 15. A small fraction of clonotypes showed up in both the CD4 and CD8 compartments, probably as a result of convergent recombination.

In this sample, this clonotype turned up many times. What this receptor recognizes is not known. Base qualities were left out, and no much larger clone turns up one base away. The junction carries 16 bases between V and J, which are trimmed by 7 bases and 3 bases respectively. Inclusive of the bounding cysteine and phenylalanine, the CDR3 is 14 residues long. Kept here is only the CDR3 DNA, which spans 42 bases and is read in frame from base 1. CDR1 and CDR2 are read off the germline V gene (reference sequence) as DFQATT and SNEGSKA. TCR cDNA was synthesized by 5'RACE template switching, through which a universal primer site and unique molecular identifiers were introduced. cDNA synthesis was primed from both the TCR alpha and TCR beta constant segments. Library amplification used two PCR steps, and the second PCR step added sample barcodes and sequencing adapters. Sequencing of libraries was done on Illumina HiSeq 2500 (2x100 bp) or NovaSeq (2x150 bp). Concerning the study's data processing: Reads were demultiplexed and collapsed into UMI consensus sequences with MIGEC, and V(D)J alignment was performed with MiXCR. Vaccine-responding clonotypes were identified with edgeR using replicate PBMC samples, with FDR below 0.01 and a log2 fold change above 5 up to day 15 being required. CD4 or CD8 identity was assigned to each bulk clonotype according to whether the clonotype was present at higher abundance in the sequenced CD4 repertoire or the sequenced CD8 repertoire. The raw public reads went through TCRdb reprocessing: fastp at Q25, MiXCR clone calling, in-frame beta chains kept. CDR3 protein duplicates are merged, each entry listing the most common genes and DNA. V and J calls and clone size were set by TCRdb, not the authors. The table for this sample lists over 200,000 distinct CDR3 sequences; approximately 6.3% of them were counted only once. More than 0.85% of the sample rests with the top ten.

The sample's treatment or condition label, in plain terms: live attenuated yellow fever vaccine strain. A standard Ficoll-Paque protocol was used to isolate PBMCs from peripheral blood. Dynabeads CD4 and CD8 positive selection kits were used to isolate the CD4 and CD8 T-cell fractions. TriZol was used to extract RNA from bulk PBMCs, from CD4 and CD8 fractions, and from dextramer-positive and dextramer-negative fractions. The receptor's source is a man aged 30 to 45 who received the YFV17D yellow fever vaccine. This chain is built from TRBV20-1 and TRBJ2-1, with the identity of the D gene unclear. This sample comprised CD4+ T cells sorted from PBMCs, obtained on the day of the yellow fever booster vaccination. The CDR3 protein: CSVPTVQDYNEQFF. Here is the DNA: TGCAGTGTCCCCACTGTGCAGGACTACAATGAGCAGTTCTTC.